The 25 T cell receptor beta chains below come from one sample, sequenced in a study of CD8 T cells in ankylosing spondylitis. Findings and limits, study-wide: The study identified a TCR beta motif of fewer than 10 highly homologous variants that appeared characteristic of ankylosing spondylitis blood.

These receptors' targets are unknown. TCRdb reanalysed the 5' RACE reads using MiXCR and keeps one entry per CDR3 protein. The sample records approximately 550,000 distinct CDR3 sequences, roughly 13% being singletons. The sample taken for sequencing was blood, either unsorted or a sorted T cell fraction (not recorded which). The receptors stem from a male donor with ankylosing spondylitis.

This clonotype turned up a few times. The V and J genes are TRBV27 and TRBJ1-6, with a weak D call TRBD1 (6 bases). V gave up 6 bases and J gave up 5 bases, with 11 bases separating them. This CDR3 spans 14 amino acids. Germline V lookup: CDR1 MNHEY, CDR2 SMNVEV (reference sequence). CDR3 sequence: CASSRGADNSPLHF. The CDR3 bases are TGTGCCAGCAGCCGGGGGGCGGATAATTCACCCCTCCACTTT.

The table lists this clonotype with many counts. At one end, the junction sequence differs from germline, possibly due to a read error. The chain is built from TRBV7-9 and TRBJ2-5, with a possible D match to TRBD1 (5 bases). The germline V gene encodes CDR1 SEHNR and CDR2 FQNEAQ (reference sequence). This CDR3 comprises 12 residues. The CDR3 DNA reads as TGCGCCAGCTCCCCCCAGGGAGAGACCCAGTACTTC. Translation: CASSPQGETQYF.

This clonotype was counted a few times. V gene TRBV25-1 combines with J gene TRBJ1-6; D is ambiguous. In germline, CDR1 is MGHDK, CDR2 SYGVNS. Trimming cost V 2 bases and J 7 bases, with 15 bases left between them. The CDR3 has 16 amino acids. CDR3 in amino acids: CASSEVGGRGNSPLHF. CDR3 nucleotide sequence: TGTGCCAGCAGTGAAGTCGGAGGGCGCGGGAATTCACCCCTCCACTTT.

About this clonotype itself: A single base separates this from a much larger clone, so it may be a read error. V is TRBV12-3 or TRBV12-4 and J is TRBJ1-4, with D unresolved. The CDR3 is made up of 14 amino acids. Trimming pared 5 bases from V and 7 bases from J, leaving 14 bases between. For the CDR3, the DNA is TGTGCCAGCAGTCCCGTCCGACTTGGTGAAAAACTGTTTTTT. Residues: CASSPVRLGEKLFF.

The chain carries TRBV20-1 and TRBJ1-6; D unclear. V lost 3 bases to trimming and J lost 7 bases, with 22 bases between them. Germline lookup yields CDR1 DFQATT and CDR2 SNEGSKA (reference sequence). The CDR3 is 17 amino acids. The CDR3 DNA reads TGCAGTGCTAGTCCCGGAGGGTCGTACATCCAAAATTCACCCCTCCACTTT. This translates into CSASPGGSYIQNSPLHF.

This sequence joins TRBV20-1 and TRBJ1-2, with D uncertain. V was shortened by 1 base and J by 6 bases, with 21 bases between the two germline ends. Germline CDR1 is DFQATT and CDR2 is SNEGSKA (reference sequence). The CDR3 has 16 amino acids. CDR3 loop: CSARGVDKGFGDGYTF. In DNA form, the CDR3 reads TGCAGTGCTAGAGGAGTAGACAAAGGATTCGGAGATGGCTACACCTTC.

The genes are TRBV10-3 and TRBJ1-2, with 7 bases identical to TRBD1. V dropped 7 bases and J dropped 4; count of bases not matched to a gene: 9. Per the germline V gene, CDR1 is ENHRY and CDR2 is SYGVKD. The CDR3 length is 14 residues. The CDR3, as DNA: TGTGCCATCAATCCTGACAGGGACCTCTATGGCTACACCTTC. Amino acid sequence: CAINPDRDLYGYTF.

The J gene is TRBJ2-3, the V gene TRBV24-1; 8 bases agree with TRBD2. CDR3 size: 16 residues. V dropped 1 base and J dropped 6; count of bases not matched to a gene: 8. Germline-derived CDR1 and CDR2 are KGHDR and SFDVKD. CDR3 DNA sequence: TGTGCCACCAGTGATTTTCCAGCGGGAGCGGGCGATACGCAGTATTTT. It translates to CATSDFPAGAGDTQYF.

With regard to this clonotype: The junction and the germline gene differ at one end; a read error may be behind it. The V call is TRBV20-1, the J call TRBJ2-3, with 8 bases matching TRBD2. Germline CDR1 and CDR2: DFQATT and SNEGSKA (reference sequence). The CDR3 totals 12 residues. CDR3 residues: CGGVAGRNTQYF. As DNA, the CDR3 is TGTGGTGGGGTAGCGGGGAGGAATACGCAGTATTTT.

This clonotype appeared a few times. This chain uses TRBV7-9 with TRBJ1-6; TRBD1 agrees at 7 bases. Unmatched junction bases numbered 7, after V lost 5 bases and J lost 9 bases. Germline V gene sequence: CDR1 SEHNR, CDR2 FQNEAQ (reference sequence). The CDR3 length is 14 residues. The CDR3 region is CASSPPGTVSPLHF. CDR3 nucleotide sequence: TGTGCCAGCAGCCCTCCCGGGACAGTTTCACCCCTCCACTTT.

The chain uses TRBV6-1 and TRBJ2-2; 8 bases match TRBD1. Looked up from germline, CDR1 is MNHNS and CDR2 is SASEGT. The V and J ends lost 6 bases and 2 bases, in that order; junction bases with no gene match: 2. The CDR3 loop spans 14 amino acids. The CDR3 reads CASRTGDNTGELFF. The CDR3 bases are TGTGCCAGCAGGACAGGGGACAACACCGGGGAGCTGTTTTTT.

At least ten counts were recorded for this clonotype. This sequence joins TRBV5-1 and TRBJ2-1, with D hard to call. Germline CDR1 SGHRS, CDR2 YFSETQ. V was pared by 4 bases and J by 6 bases, with 14 bases between. The CDR3 runs to 14 residues. The CDR3 region has the DNA TGCGCCAGCAGCCTGGGTGGCCCGGGCAATGAGCAGTTCTTC. Its translation: CASSLGGPGNEQFF.

This chain connects TRBV20-1 to TRBJ2-3, with D maybe TRBD1 (6 bases). V was cut by 7 bases and J by 3 bases, with 14 bases left in between. CDR3 length: 13 residues. From germline, CDR1 is DFQATT and CDR2 SNEGSKA (reference sequence). The DNA of the CDR3 is TGCAGTGGCCAGGGGATTATTACAGATACGCAGTATTTT. Its protein is CSGQGIITDTQYF.

This clonotype was counted many times. The chain employs TRBV5-6 and TRBJ1-2, with TRBD1 matching over 7 bases. The CDR3 sequence is 14 residues long. The V gene's germline CDR1 is SGHDT and CDR2 YYEEEE. V was pared by 4 bases and J by 4 bases, with 7 bases of the junction left unmatched. The CDR3 reads CASSSGTDFYGYTF. The CDR3 DNA follows: TGTGCCAGCAGCAGCGGGACAGACTTCTATGGCTACACCTTC. The full variable domain, rest sourced from reference TRBV5-6 and TRBJ1-2, is DAGVTQSPTHLIKTRGQQVTLRCSPKSGHDTVSWYQQALGQGPQFIFQYYEEEERQRGNFPDRFSGHQFPNYSSELNVNALLLGDSALYLCASSSGTDFYGYTFGSGTRLTVV.

This clonotype has more than one count but fewer than ten. This chain connects TRBV9 to TRBJ2-3; D is possibly TRBD2 (8 bases). Germline lookup yields CDR1 SGDLS and CDR2 YYNGEE. V shed 4 bases and J shed 5 bases, with 17 bases lying between them. The CDR3 length is 15 residues. The CDR3 sequence: CASSTRGAGGDTQYF. CDR3 DNA sequence: TGTGCCAGCAGCACCAGGGGGGCGGGAGGAGATACGCAGTATTTT.

The chain employs TRBV7-9 and TRBJ2-7; 8 nucleotides line up with TRBD1. The CDR3 runs 16 residues. Germline loops: CDR1 SEHNR, CDR2 FQNEAQ (reference sequence). CDR3 region: CASSFKRTGSVYGQYV. The CDR3 coding sequence is TGTGCCAGCAGCTTCAAAAGGACAGGGAGTGTCTACGGGCAGTACGTC.

The sample holds a few counts of this clonotype. This sequence joins TRBV20-1 and TRBJ2-7; 8 nucleotides line up with TRBD1. Looked up from germline, CDR1 is DFQATT and CDR2 is SNEGSKA (reference sequence). CDR3 length: 13 amino acids. The J segment lost 3 bases and the V segment lost 3 bases, leaving 4 bases of the junction unmatched. The CDR3 loop reads CSARGQADYEQYF. The CDR3, as DNA: TGCAGTGCTAGGGGACAGGCCGACTACGAGCAGTACTTC.

The V and J genes are TRBV28 and TRBJ2-3; D is perhaps TRBD1 or TRBD2 (5 bases each). The length of the CDR3 is 17 residues. The V gene lost 2 bases and the J gene lost 7 bases, with 22 bases spanning the gap. Germline lookup yields CDR1 MDHEN and CDR2 SYDVKM. Written as DNA, the CDR3 is TGTGCCAGCAGTTTAAACCCCCAGGGAAGAACTAGGAATACGCAGTATTTT. Protein product: CASSLNPQGRTRNTQYF.

A few counts support this clonotype. V gene TRBV10-1 combines with J gene TRBJ1-2; D gene unclear. The germline V and J ends were trimmed by 5 bases and 2 bases, with 9 bases remaining between them. CDR3 size: 13 residues. Germline CDR1 is WNHNN and CDR2 is SYGVQD (reference sequence). CDR3 coding DNA: TGCGCCAGCAGTAGCACAACAAACTATGGCTACACCTTC. It yields the protein CASSSTTNYGYTF.

This clonotype was counted ten times or more. The chain is built from TRBV29-1 and TRBJ2-7; perhaps TRBD1 as D (6 bases). Trimming stripped 6 bases from V and 5 bases from J, with 8 bases between. The CDR3 has 10 amino acids. Per the germline V gene, CDR1 is SQVTM and CDR2 is ANQGSEA. CDR3 loop: CSVTGNEQYF. DNA for the CDR3: TGCAGCGTAACAGGGAACGAGCAGTACTTC.

This clonotype was detected ten times or more. The chain combines TRBV7-9 with TRBJ2-6; D is perhaps TRBD1 (5 bases). The CDR3 totals 15 residues. Germline V gives CDR1 SEHNR, CDR2 FQNEAQ (reference sequence). Trimming stripped 3 bases from V and 0 bases from J, with 6 bases between. The CDR3 DNA follows: TGTGCCAGCAGCTTCCAGGGCTCTGGGGCCAACGTCCTGACTTTC. Translating gives CASSFQGSGANVLTF.

This clonotype was detected only a few times. CDR3 residues: CASSPGQVTNTEAFF. The CDR3 DNA follows: TGTGCCAGCAGCCCCGGACAGGTGACGAACACTGAAGCTTTCTTT. V and J are TRBV12-3 or TRBV12-4 and TRBJ1-1, with 7 bases fitting TRBD1. The CDR3 covers 15 residues. V was clipped by 6 bases and J by 1 base; unmatched bases: 8.

The J gene is TRBJ2-1, the V gene TRBV24-1, with 12 bases aligning to TRBD2. The V gene's germline CDR1 is KGHDR and CDR2 SFDVKD. The junction had 5 bases not matched to a gene; V was cut back by 3 bases and J by 9 bases. This CDR3 has 15 residues. The CDR3 sequence is CATSDRTSGIGEQFF. For the CDR3, the DNA is TGTGCCACCAGTGATCGGACTAGCGGGATTGGTGAGCAGTTCTTC.

The chain carries TRBV3-1 and TRBJ2-5, with 8 bases lining up with TRBD2. This CDR3 has 17 amino acids. Germline CDR1 and CDR2: LGHDT and YNNKEL (reference sequence). V shed 0 bases and J 1 base; nucleotides not matched to a gene: 7. CDR3 nucleotides: TGTGCCAGCAGCCAAGACCCTACTAGCGGTGCCCAAGAGACCCAGTACTTC. Its translation is CASSQDPTSGAQETQYF.

This clonotype was seen repeatedly, ten times or more. The rearrangement joins TRBV12-3 or TRBV12-4 to TRBJ1-5; 7 nucleotides match TRBD1. CDR3 size: 14 residues. V trimming: 6 bases; J trimming: 4 bases; junction bases outside the gene matches: 6. The CDR3 DNA reads as TGTGCCAGCAGCGTGCAGGGGGGAAATCAGCCCCAGCATTTT. Protein sequence: CASSVQGGNQPQHF.